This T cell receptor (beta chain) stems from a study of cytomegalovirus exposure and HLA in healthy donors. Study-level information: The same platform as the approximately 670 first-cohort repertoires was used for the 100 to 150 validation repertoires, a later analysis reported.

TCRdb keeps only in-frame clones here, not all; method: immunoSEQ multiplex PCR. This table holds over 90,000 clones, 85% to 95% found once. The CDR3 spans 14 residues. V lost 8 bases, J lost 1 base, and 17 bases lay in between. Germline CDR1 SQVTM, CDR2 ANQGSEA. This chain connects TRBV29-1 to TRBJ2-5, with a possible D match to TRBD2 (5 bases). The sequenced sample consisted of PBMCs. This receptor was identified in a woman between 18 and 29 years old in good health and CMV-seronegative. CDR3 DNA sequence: TGCAGCCACCTTGGGGAGTCTTTCCAAGAGACCCAGTACTTC. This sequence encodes CSHLGESFQETQYF. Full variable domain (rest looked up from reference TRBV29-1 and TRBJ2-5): SAVISQKPSRDICQRGTSLTIQCQVDSQVTMMFWYRQQPGQSLTLIATANQGSEATYESGFVIDKFPISRPNLTFSTLTVSNMSPEDSSIYLCSHLGESFQETQYFGPGTRLLVL.